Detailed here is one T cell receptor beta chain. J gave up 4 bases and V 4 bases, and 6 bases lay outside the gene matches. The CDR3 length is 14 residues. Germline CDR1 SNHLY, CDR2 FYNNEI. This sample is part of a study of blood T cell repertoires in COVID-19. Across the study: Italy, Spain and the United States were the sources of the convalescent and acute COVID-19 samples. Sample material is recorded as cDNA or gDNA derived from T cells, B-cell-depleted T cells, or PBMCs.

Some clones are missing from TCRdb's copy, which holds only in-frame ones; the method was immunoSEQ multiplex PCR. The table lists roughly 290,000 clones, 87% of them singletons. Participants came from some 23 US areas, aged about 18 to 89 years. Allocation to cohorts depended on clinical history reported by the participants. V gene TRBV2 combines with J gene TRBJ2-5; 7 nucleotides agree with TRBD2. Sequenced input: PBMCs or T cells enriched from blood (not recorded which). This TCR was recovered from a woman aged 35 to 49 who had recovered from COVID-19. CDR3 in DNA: TGTGCCAGCAGTGCGGGACTAAAGGGAGAGACCCAGTACTTC. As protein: CASSAGLKGETQYF.